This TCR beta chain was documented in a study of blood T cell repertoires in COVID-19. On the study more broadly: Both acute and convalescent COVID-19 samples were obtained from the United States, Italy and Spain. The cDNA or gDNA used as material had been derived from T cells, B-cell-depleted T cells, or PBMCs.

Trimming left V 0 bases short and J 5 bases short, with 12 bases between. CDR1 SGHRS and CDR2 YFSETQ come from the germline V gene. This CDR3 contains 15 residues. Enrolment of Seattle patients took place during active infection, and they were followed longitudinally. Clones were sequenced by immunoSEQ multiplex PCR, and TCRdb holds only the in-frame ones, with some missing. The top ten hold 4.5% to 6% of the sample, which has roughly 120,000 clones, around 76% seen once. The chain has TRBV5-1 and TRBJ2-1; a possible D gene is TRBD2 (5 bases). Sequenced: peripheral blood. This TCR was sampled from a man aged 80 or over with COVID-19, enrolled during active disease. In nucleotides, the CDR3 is TGCGCCAGCAGCTTGGCCCGGGAATTGGACAATGAGCAGTTCTTC. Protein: CASSLARELDNEQFF.